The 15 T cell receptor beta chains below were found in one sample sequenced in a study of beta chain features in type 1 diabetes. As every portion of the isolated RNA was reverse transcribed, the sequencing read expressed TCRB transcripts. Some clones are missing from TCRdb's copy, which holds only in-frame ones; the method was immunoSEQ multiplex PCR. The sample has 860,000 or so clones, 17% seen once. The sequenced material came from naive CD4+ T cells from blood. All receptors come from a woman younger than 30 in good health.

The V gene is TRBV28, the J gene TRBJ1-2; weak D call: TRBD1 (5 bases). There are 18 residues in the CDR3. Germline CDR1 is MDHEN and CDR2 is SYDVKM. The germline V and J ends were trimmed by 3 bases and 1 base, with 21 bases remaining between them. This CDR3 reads CASSFYRLPGQGNYGYTF. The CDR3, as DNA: TGTGCCAGCAGTTTCTACCGGCTACCGGGGCAGGGTAACTATGGCTACACCTTC.

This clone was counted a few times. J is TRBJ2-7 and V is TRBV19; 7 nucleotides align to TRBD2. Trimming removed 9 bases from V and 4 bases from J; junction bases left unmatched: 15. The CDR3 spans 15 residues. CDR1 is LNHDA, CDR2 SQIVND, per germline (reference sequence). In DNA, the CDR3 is TGTGCCAGCGGGAGGCGGGGCCACACGGGGTACGAGCAGTACTTC. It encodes CASGRRGHTGYEQYF.

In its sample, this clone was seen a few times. This CDR3 is CASCGTRSGANVLTF. The CDR3 DNA sequence: TGTGCCAGCTGTGGGACTCGGTCTGGGGCCAACGTCCTGACTTTC. The gene calls are TRBV28 and TRBJ2-6; D perhaps matches TRBD2 (6 bases). Trimming left V 8 bases short and J 1 base short, with 12 bases between. There are 15 residues in the CDR3. CDR1 and CDR2 (germline): MDHEN, SYDVKM. Supplemented by reference TRBV28 and TRBJ2-6, the full variable domain reads DVKVTQSSRYLVKRTGEKVFLECVQDMDHENMFWYRQDPGLGLRLIYFSYDVKMKEKGDIPEGYSVSREKKERFSLILESASTNQTSMYLCASCGTRSGANVLTFGAGSRLTVL.

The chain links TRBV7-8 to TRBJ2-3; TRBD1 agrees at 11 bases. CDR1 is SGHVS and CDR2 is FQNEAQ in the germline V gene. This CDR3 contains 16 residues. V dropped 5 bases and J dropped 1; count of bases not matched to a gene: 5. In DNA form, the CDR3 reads TGTGCCAGCAGCCTAAGGACAGGGGGCGGCACAGATACGCAGTATTTT. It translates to CASSLRTGGGTDTQYF. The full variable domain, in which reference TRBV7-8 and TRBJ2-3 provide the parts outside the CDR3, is GAGVSQSPRYKVAKRGQDVALRCDPISGHVSLFWYQQALGQGPEFLTYFQNEAQLDKSGLPSDRFFAERPEGSVSTLKIQRTQQEDSAVYLCASSLRTGGGTDTQYFGPGTRLTVL.

CDR3 nucleotides: TGCGCCAGCAGCCAAGATATAGGAGCGAACACTGAAGCTTTCTTT. It encodes CASSQDIGANTEAFF. The V and J genes are TRBV4-3 and TRBJ1-1, with D hard to call. Germline CDR1 and CDR2: LGHNA and YSLEER. V lost 0 bases, J lost 1 base, and 9 bases lay in between. The length of the CDR3 is 15 residues.

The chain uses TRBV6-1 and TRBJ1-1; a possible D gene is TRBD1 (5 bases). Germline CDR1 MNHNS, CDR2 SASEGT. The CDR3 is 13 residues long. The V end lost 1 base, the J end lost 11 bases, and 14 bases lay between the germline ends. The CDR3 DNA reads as TGTGCCAGCAGTGAAGTGTATGGACATTGGGCTTTCTTT. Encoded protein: CASSEVYGHWAFF.

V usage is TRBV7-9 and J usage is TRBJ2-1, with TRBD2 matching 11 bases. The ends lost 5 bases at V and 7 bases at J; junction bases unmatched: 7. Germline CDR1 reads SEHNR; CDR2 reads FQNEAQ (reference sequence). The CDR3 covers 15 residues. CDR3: CASSTSGSNWNEQFF. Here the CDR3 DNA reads TGTGCCAGCAGCACTAGCGGGAGTAACTGGAATGAGCAGTTCTTC.

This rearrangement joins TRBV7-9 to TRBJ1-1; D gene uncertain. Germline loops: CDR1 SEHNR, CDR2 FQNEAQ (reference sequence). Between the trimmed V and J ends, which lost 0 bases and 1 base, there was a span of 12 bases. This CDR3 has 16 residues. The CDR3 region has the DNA TGTGCCAGCAGCTTAGCAGGGATTAGTTGGAACACTGAAGCTTTCTTT. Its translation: CASSLAGISWNTEAFF.

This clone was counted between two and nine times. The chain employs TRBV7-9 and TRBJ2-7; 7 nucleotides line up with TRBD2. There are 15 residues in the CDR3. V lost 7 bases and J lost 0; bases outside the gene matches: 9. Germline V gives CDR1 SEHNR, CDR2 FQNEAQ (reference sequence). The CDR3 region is CASTLGGRGSYEQYF. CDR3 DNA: TGTGCCAGCACCCTAGGCGGGAGAGGCTCCTACGAGCAGTACTTC.

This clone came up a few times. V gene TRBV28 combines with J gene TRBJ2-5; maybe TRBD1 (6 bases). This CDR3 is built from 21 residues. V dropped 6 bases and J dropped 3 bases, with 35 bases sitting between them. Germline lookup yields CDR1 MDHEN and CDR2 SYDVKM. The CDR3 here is CASSQWAGALADNVEKETQYF. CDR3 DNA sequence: TGTGCCAGCAGCCAATGGGCAGGGGCTTTGGCCGACAATGTAGAGAAAGAGACCCAGTACTTC. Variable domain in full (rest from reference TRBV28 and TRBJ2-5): DVKVTQSSRYLVKRTGEKVFLECVQDMDHENMFWYRQDPGLGLRLIYFSYDVKMKEKGDIPEGYSVSREKKERFSLILESASTNQTSMYLCASSQWAGALADNVEKETQYFGPGTRLLVL.

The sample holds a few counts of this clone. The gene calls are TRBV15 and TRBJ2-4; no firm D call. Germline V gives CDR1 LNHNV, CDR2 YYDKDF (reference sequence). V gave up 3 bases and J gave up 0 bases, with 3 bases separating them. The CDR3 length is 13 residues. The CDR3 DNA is TGTGCCACCAGCAGTTTAGCCAAAAACATTCAGTACTTC. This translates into CATSSLAKNIQYF.

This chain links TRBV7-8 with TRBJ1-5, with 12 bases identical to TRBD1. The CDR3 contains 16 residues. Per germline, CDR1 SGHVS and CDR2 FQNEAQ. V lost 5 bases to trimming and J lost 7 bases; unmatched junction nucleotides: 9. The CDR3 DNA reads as TGTGCCAGCAGCCTTGCCGGGACAGGGGGCCGCCAGCCCCAGCATTTT. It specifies CASSLAGTGGRQPQHF.

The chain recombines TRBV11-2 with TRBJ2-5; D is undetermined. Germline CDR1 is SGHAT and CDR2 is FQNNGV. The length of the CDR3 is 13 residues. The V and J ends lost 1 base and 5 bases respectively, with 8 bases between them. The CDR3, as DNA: TGTGCCAGCAGCTTAGGCTCCCGGGAGACCCAGTACTTC. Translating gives CASSLGSRETQYF.

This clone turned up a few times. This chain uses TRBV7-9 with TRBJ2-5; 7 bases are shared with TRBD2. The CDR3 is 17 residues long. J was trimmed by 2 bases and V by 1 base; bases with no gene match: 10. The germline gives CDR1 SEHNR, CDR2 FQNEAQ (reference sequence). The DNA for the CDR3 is TGTGCCAGCAGCTTAGGCGGCGCAGCGGGGTTTCAAGAGACCCAGTACTTC. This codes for CASSLGGAAGFQETQYF.

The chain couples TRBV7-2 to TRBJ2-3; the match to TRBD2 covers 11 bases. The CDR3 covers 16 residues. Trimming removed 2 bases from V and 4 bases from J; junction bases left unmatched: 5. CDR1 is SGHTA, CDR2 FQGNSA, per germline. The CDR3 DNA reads TGTGCCAGCAGCTTAAAGACTAGCGGGATAGCAGATACGCAGTATTTT. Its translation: CASSLKTSGIADTQYF.